This record covers a single T cell receptor (beta chain). Its antigen is not yet known. The record has no base qualities; no much larger clone is one base away. What the time point label conveys for this sample: baseline before first vaccination. The vaccinee samples were drawn from two UK trials, COV001 and COV002, one of which was a single-blind randomized controlled phase 2/3 trial testing AZD1222 (ChAdOx1 nCoV-19) in healthy adults. For TCRbeta chain sequencing, PBMC samples were collected from trial participants at day 0 and at day 28 after the second dose. The CDR3 numbers 14 residues from cysteine through phenylalanine. Of the read, only the CDR3 DNA is kept; its 42 bases are in frame from base 1. V is pruned by 5 bases and J by 8 bases, leaving 7 bases of the junction without a gene match. From a lookup of the germline V gene (reference sequence), CDR1 and CDR2 are LNHDA and SQIVND. The CDR3 regions of human TCRbeta chains were subjected to immunosequencing. On the study's bioinformatics: TCRs in the repertoires were compared against a reference library of SARS-CoV-2-specific TCRs that had been generated with the MIRA antigen-specificity platform. Breadth meant the fraction of unique TCRs that were SARS-CoV-2-associated, whereas depth meant the fraction of total T cells that were SARS-CoV-2-associated. Using the MIRA data, every spike-specific TCR was mapped to the spike region that the TCR reacted to and assigned to either a CD4 or a CD8 class. Log10-transformed breadth and depth values were compared by one-way ANOVA with Sidak's multiple comparisons tests. TCRdb provides this immuneACCESS table in a form limited to in-frame rearrangements. Some clones are lacking; in checked studies, under half of them reflect an unresolved V gene, and why the rest are absent is not known. The V and J calls and clone size were taken over from that table, and D and trimming were inferred from the DNA. Counted in this sample were 140,000 or so clones; approximately 86% of them appeared once. Of the sample, around 3.5% is held by the ten largest clones.

These data belong to a study of T cell responses to AZD1222 COVID-19 vaccine (dated by TCRdb to about 2021). As for the study more broadly: Because spike-specific TCR depth and breadth did not differ between the two schedules, AZD1222 recipients who got a second dose at roughly 4 weeks were pooled with those who got a second dose at roughly 12 weeks. TCR sequencing was performed for approximately 240 trial participants, of whom 200 to 210 were given two doses of AZD1222 and 26 were given two doses of MenACWY control vaccine. Enrollment into the trials was organized by age into subgroups of 18-55, 56-69 and 70-plus years, and those subgroups contained roughly 140, 27 and 60 TCR-sequenced participants, respectively. What the research found in general, with its limitations: Only a handful of AZD1222 recipients were SARS-CoV-2 seropositive at baseline, limiting conclusions about previously exposed vaccinees. Participants were mostly white British and included more females than males, and it was suggested by the authors that clonal diversity may have been underestimated. Reportedly, close to half of the unique spike-specific TCRs recognized epitopes lying outside the regions that are mutated in the B.1.351 and B.1.1.7 variants. Spike-specific TCR breadth and depth rose significantly after two AZD1222 doses compared with day 0 and with MenACWY recipients. No day 14 peak-response samples were available, so repertoires were characterized only after the peak T cell response. The 56-69-year group was small, and its depth increase did not reach significance, likely because of low power. Vaccine-associated CD4 TCRs spanned the whole spike protein, with dominant responses in regions 160-218 and 743-854.

Recombination connected TRBV19 to TRBJ1-2, with 11 central nucleotides matching TRBD1. Sample: peripheral blood, taken on day 0 of AZD1222 vaccination. This receptor was taken from an adult in good health. The encoded CDR3 is CASSPRDRGDGYTF. In nucleotide form, the sequence is TGTGCCAGTAGTCCTAGGGACAGGGGGGACGGCTACACCTTC.